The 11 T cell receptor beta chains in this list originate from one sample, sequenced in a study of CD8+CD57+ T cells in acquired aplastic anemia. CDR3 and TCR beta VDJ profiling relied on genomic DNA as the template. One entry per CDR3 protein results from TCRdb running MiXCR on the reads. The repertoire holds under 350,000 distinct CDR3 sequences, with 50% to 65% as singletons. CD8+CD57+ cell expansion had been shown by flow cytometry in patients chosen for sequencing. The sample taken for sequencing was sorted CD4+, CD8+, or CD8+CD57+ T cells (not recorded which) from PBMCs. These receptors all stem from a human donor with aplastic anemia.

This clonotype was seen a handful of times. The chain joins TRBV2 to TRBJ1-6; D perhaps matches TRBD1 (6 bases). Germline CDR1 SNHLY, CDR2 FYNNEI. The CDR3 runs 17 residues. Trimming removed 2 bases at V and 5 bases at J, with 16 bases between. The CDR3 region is CASSEWRAGDNNSPLHF. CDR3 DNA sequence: TGTGCCAGCAGTGAATGGCGGGCAGGGGATAATAATTCACCCCTCCACTTT.

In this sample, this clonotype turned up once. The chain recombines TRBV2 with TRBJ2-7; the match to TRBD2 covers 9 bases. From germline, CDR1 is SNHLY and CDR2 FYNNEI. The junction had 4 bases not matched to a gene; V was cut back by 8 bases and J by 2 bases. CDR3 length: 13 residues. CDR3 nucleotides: TGTGCCAGCGAGGCGGGGGGGACCTACGAGCAGTACTTC. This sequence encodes CASEAGGTYEQYF.

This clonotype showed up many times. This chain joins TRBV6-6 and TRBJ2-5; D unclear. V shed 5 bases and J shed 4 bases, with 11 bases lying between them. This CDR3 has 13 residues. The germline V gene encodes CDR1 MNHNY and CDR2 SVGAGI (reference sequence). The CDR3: CASSPRMRETQYF. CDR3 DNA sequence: TGTGCCAGCAGTCCCAGGATGAGAGAGACCCAGTACTTC.

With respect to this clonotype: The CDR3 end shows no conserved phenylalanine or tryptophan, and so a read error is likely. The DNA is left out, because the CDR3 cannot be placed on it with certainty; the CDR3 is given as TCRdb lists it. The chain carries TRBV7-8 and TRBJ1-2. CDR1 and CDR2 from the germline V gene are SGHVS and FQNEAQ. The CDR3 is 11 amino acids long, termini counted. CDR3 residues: CASSLNSVLPY.

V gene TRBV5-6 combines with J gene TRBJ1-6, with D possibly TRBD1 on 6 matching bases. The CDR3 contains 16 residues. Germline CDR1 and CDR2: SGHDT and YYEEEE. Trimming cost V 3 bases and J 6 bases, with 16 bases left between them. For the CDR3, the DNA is TGTGCCAGCAGCTCGCAACCGGGACATCTTAATTCACCCCTCCACTTT. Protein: CASSSQPGHLNSPLHF.

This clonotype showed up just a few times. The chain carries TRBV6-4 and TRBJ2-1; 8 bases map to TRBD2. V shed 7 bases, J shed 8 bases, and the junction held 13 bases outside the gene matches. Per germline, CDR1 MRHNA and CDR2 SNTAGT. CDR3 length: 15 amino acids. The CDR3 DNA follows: TGTGCCAGCATGTCTAGCCAGCGGGAGTTATATGAGCAGTTCTTC. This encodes CASMSSQRELYEQFF.

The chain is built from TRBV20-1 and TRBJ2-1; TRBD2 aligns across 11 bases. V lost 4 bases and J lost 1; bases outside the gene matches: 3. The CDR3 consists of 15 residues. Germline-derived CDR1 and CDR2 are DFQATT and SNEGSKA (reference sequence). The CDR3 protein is CSATGTSGSYNEQFF. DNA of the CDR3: TGCAGTGCTACCGGGACTAGCGGTTCCTACAATGAGCAGTTCTTC.

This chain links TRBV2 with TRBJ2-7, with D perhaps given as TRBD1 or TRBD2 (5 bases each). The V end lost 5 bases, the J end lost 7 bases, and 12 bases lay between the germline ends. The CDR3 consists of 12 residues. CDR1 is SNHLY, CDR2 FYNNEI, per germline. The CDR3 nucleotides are TGTGCCAGCAGTACGGGGCCGATAGAGCAGTACTTC. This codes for CASSTGPIEQYF.

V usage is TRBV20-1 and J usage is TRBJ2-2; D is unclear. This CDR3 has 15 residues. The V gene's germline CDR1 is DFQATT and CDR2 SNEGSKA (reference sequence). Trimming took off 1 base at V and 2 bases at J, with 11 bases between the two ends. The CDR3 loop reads CSARARLGNTGELFF. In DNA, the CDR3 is TGCAGTGCTAGAGCCCGCCTCGGCAACACCGGGGAGCTGTTTTTT.

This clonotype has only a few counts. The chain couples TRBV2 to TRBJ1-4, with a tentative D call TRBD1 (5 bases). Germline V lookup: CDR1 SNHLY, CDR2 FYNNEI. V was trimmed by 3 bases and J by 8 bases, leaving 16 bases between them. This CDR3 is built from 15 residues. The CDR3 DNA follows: TGTGCCAGCAGTGATGGGGCAGTCGCGAGCGAAAAACTGTTTTTT. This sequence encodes CASSDGAVASEKLFF.

The CDR3 region has the DNA TGCAGTGCTAGGACGAGGGATGGGATCTCCTACGAGCAGTACTTC. Encoded protein: CSARTRDGISYEQYF. The chain joins TRBV20-1 to TRBJ2-7; D possibly corresponds to TRBD2 (5 bases). This CDR3 region has 15 residues. The V gene's germline CDR1 is DFQATT and CDR2 SNEGSKA (reference sequence). The V gene lost 3 bases and the J gene lost 0 bases, with 15 bases spanning the gap.